Below, 20 T cell receptor beta chains from the same sample are listed, as sequenced in a study of blood T cells in healthy people across ages. Next came a second PCR, run for about 6 to 12 cycles, which used a sample-barcoded 5' primer along with a J-beta primer mix. TCRdb called the 5' RACE reads again in MiXCR, with one record for every CDR3 protein. The data contain 1.5 million to 2 million distinct CDR3 sequences, about 35% of them singletons. Sequencing was performed on blood. Receptors originate from a woman aged 25 to 39 in good health.

This sequence joins TRBV5-5 and TRBJ1-2; tentative D call: TRBD1 (6 bases). Trimming removed 0 bases from V and 5 bases from J, with 14 bases in between. The CDR3 consists of 15 residues. From germline, CDR1 is SGHKS and CDR2 YYEKEE (reference sequence). DNA for the CDR3: TGTGCCAGCAGCTTGGAGGGACACCGGACGTATGGCTACACCTTC. Translation gives CASSLEGHRTYGYTF.

This sequence joins TRBV19 and TRBJ2-1, with TRBD1 identical over 8 bases. This CDR3 contains 15 residues. Looked up from germline, CDR1 is LNHDA and CDR2 is SQIVND (reference sequence). The V and J ends lost 6 bases and 10 bases, in that order; junction bases with no gene match: 14. The CDR3: CASSPFADRAGEQFF. The CDR3 nucleotides read TGTGCCAGTAGCCCTTTCGCGGACAGGGCAGGGGAGCAGTTCTTC.

The table lists this clonotype with a few counts. The V gene is TRBV3-1, the J gene TRBJ2-1; D gene uncertain. The CDR3 totals 14 residues. Germline V gives CDR1 LGHDT, CDR2 YNNKEL (reference sequence). With 1 base removed from V and 6 bases from J, the gap between germline ends came to 10 bases. CDR3 residues: CASSQGTASNEQFF. The CDR3, as DNA: TGTGCCAGCAGCCAAGGGACGGCTAGCAATGAGCAGTTCTTC.

The CDR3, as DNA: TGCAGTGCTAGAGATCCAGTCTCTGGGGCCAACGTCCTGACTTTC. Translated: CSARDPVSGANVLTF. The gene calls are TRBV20-1 and TRBJ2-6; D gene ambiguous. CDR3 length: 15 amino acids. Trimming removed 0 bases from V and 0 bases from J, with 6 bases in between. CDR1 is DFQATT, CDR2 SNEGSKA, per germline (reference sequence).

This clonotype was observed a handful of times. CDR3 amino acids: CASSTGRQKPSTDTQYF. As DNA, the CDR3 is TGTGCCAGCAGCACCGGGAGACAAAAGCCTAGCACAGATACGCAGTATTTT. This rearrangement joins TRBV11-2 to TRBJ2-3, with D tentatively TRBD2 (6 bases). The germline gives CDR1 SGHAT, CDR2 FQNNGV. Trimming took 5 bases from V and 0 from J, leaving 18 bases between them. The CDR3 is 17 residues long.

The chain combines TRBV4-1 with TRBJ1-4; D is undetermined. CDR3 size: 13 residues. V gave up 1 base and J gave up 8 bases, with 8 bases separating them. Germline CDR1 is MGHRA and CDR2 is YSYEKL. CDR3 nucleotide sequence: TGCGCCAGCAGCCAAGTGCCTAGGGAAAAACTGTTTTTT. Encoded protein: CASSQVPREKLFF.

This clonotype was detected ten times or more. The J gene is TRBJ1-1, the V gene TRBV30, with a weak D call TRBD1 (5 bases). V gave up 3 bases and J gave up 11 bases, with 25 bases separating them. The germline CDR1 and CDR2 sequences are GTSNPN and SVGIG (reference sequence). This CDR3 has 15 residues. The CDR3 bases are TGTGCCTGGAGGGTCATGGGGGGTTTCCTCCATGGGGCTTTCTTT. Protein product: CAWRVMGGFLHGAFF.

V is TRBV5-5 and J is TRBJ1-1, with D tentatively TRBD1 (6 bases). The CDR3 contains 13 residues. Per germline, CDR1 SGHKS and CDR2 YYEKEE (reference sequence). Deletions cut 7 bases from V and 6 bases from J, with 16 bases between. CDR3 in DNA: TGTGCCAGCGGGGGCTTCCAGGGGTCTGAAGCTTTCTTT. Translation gives CASGGFQGSEAFF. The variable domain in full, with the rest retrieved from reference TRBV5-5 and TRBJ1-1, is DAGVTQSPTHLIKTRGQQVTLRCSPISGHKSVSWYQQVLGQGPQFIFQYYEKEERGRGNFPDRFSARQFPNYSSELNVNALLLGDSALYLCASGGFQGSEAFFGQGTRLTVV.

This chain uses TRBV6-1 with TRBJ1-2; no reliable D call. This CDR3 has 11 residues. Germline loops: CDR1 MNHNS, CDR2 SASEGT. V dropped 6 bases and J dropped 6 bases, with 8 bases sitting between them. CDR3: CASRESNGYTF. In DNA, the CDR3 is TGTGCCAGCAGGGAGTCGAATGGCTACACCTTC.

The chain employs TRBV20-1 and TRBJ1-5; D perhaps matches TRBD1 (5 bases). Germline values: CDR1 DFQATT, CDR2 SNEGSKA (reference sequence). V lost 3 bases and J lost 5, with 11 bases in between. CDR3 size: 13 residues. CDR3 sequence: CSARDMGDQPQHF. The DNA for the CDR3 is TGCAGTGCTAGGGATATGGGGGATCAGCCCCAGCATTTT.

This clonotype was seen only once. This rearrangement joins TRBV6-4 to TRBJ2-3; TRBD1 might be the D (8 bases). V gave up 6 bases and J gave up 5 bases, with 12 bases separating them. The CDR3 is made up of 13 amino acids. Germline loops: CDR1 MRHNA, CDR2 SNTAGT. The CDR3 sequence is CASRDREGDTQYF. The CDR3 coding sequence is TGTGCCAGCAGGGACAGGGAGGGAGATACGCAGTATTTT.

The rearrangement uses TRBV20-1 and TRBJ2-7, with D tentatively TRBD2 (6 bases). The CDR3 has 12 amino acids. The germline V gene has CDR1 DFQATT and CDR2 SNEGSKA (reference sequence). V was clipped by 1 base and J by 3 bases, with 7 bases between them. The CDR3 loop reads CSARAGDYEQYF. Written as DNA, the CDR3 is TGCAGTGCTAGAGCGGGAGACTACGAGCAGTACTTC.

This clonotype was recorded a few times. V gene TRBV12-3 or TRBV12-4 combines with J gene TRBJ1-5, with D unresolved. Trimming took off 6 bases at V and 0 bases at J, with 15 bases between the two ends. CDR3 length: 16 residues. CDR3 in amino acids: CASSLDGFLSNQPQHF. The DNA of the CDR3 is TGTGCCAGCAGCTTGGACGGGTTTCTTAGCAATCAGCCCCAGCATTTT.

The chain has TRBV20-1 and TRBJ2-1, with D possibly being TRBD1 (7 bases). The CDR3 runs to 14 residues. V was trimmed by 0 bases and J by 4 bases, leaving 10 bases between them. The germline V gene has CDR1 DFQATT and CDR2 SNEGSKA (reference sequence). This chain's CDR3 is CSARDRGEYNEQFF. The DNA of the CDR3 is TGCAGTGCTAGAGACAGGGGGGAGTACAATGAGCAGTTCTTC.

The CDR3 is CASRPPYAADTQYF. The CDR3 DNA reads TGTGCCAGCAGGCCCCCCTACGCCGCAGATACGCAGTATTTT. The V and J genes are TRBV7-9 and TRBJ2-3; D call uncertain. From germline, CDR1 is SEHNR and CDR2 FQNEAQ (reference sequence). This CDR3 comprises 14 residues. The V end lost 6 bases, the J end lost 4 bases, and 14 bases lay between the germline ends. Drawing the rest from reference TRBV7-9 and TRBJ2-3, the complete variable domain is DTGVSQNPRHKITKRGQNVTFRCDPISEHNRLYWYRQTLGQGPEFLTYFQNEAQLEKSRLLSDRFSAERPKGSFSTLEIQRTEQGDSAMYLCASRPPYAADTQYFGPGTRLTVL.

This clonotype came up a few times. V is TRBV5-1 and J is TRBJ2-7, with D perhaps being TRBD1 or TRBD2 (6 bases each). The ends were cut back, 0 bases at V and 4 bases at J, with 14 bases in the middle. The CDR3 has 15 residues. Per germline, CDR1 SGHRS and CDR2 YFSETQ. CDR3 DNA: TGCGCCAGCAGCTTGGCCGGGGGCCTGGATTACGAGCAGTACTTC. Translating it yields CASSLAGGLDYEQYF. The full variable domain, in which reference TRBV5-1 and TRBJ2-7 provide the parts outside the CDR3, is KAGVTQTPRYLIKTRGQQVTLSCSPISGHRSVSWYQQTPGQGLQFLFEYFSETQRNKGNFPGRFSGRQFSNSRSEMNVSTLELGDSALYLCASSLAGGLDYEQYFGPGTRLTVT.

The gene calls are TRBV21-1 and TRBJ2-1; the table gives TRBD2 as D, unverified against the DNA. TRBV21-1 is classified as a pseudogene. The CDR3 runs to 23 residues. The CDR3 sequence is CASSHELGGGSRASGRLRNEQFF. The CDR3 nucleotides read TGTGCCAGCAGCCACGAGCTTGGCGGGGGTAGTCGGGCTAGCGGGAGGCTGAGGAATGAGCAGTTCTTC.

This clonotype has more than one count but fewer than ten. The chain combines TRBV20-1 with TRBJ2-1; the match to TRBD1 covers 8 bases. Trimming removed 4 bases from V and 0 bases from J; junction bases left unmatched: 2. Germline CDR1 reads DFQATT; CDR2 reads SNEGSKA (reference sequence). This CDR3 contains 14 residues. The CDR3 DNA is TGCAGTGCTATCAGGGGGCCCTCCTACAATGAGCAGTTCTTC. Protein product: CSAIRGPSYNEQFF.

V usage is TRBV28 and J usage is TRBJ2-5, with D perhaps TRBD2 (6 bases). The CDR3 runs 14 residues. The V gene's germline CDR1 is MDHEN and CDR2 SYDVKM. The V end was cut by 6 bases, the J end by 4 bases, with 15 bases between. The CDR3 sequence: CASSPGVPPETQYF. For the CDR3, the DNA is TGTGCCAGCAGCCCGGGAGTTCCCCCAGAGACCCAGTACTTC.

The chain couples TRBV7-3 to TRBJ2-1; 10 bases are shared with TRBD2. CDR3 size: 17 residues. Germline trimming cut 2 bases from V and 7 bases from J; bases unmatched to any gene: 11. CDR1 is SGHTA, CDR2 FQGTGA, per germline. In nucleotides, the CDR3 is TGTGCCAGCAGCTTAGAAGCGGGGGGGCGGTACGGGAATGAGCAGTTCTTC. This codes for CASSLEAGGRYGNEQFF.